A selection of T cell receptor beta chains follows, all from one sample in a study of cytomegalovirus exposure and HLA in healthy donors. Method: immunoSEQ multiplex PCR; TCRdb's copy keeps in-frame clones and lacks some. The sample holds under 110,000 clones, 65% to 75% seen once. The source material was PBMCs. The receptors come from a middle-aged woman in good health and CMV-seronegative. Both conserved end residues are part of each CDR3. The D gene is left open where the match is weak. A row's size may be missing; if present it is once, few, many or a size class.

d_gene: -
v_gene: TRBV30
j_gene: TRBJ2-7
abundance: -
CDR3aa: CAWSKDRAGQYF
CDR3nt: TGTGCCTGGAGTAAAGACAGGGCGGGACAGTACTTC

d_gene: TRBD2
v_gene: TRBV18
j_gene: TRBJ2-3
abundance: -
CDR3aa: CASSPGFSGSSDTQYF
CDR3nt: TGTGCCAGCTCACCCGGCTTTAGCGGGAGTTCTGATACGCAGTATTTT

d_gene: TRBD1
v_gene: TRBV27
j_gene: TRBJ1-2
abundance: -
CDR3aa: CASSLVGTGGSYGYTF
CDR3nt: TGTGCCAGCAGTTTAGTCGGGACAGGGGGTTCCTATGGCTACACCTTC

d_gene: TRBD2
v_gene: TRBV19
j_gene: TRBJ2-7
abundance: -
CDR3aa: CASAPRGGELYSYEQYF
CDR3nt: TGTGCCAGTGCACCCCGCGGGGGGGAGTTGTACTCCTACGAGCAGTACTTC

d_gene: TRBD1
v_gene: TRBV30
j_gene: TRBJ1-5
abundance: -
CDR3aa: CACTQGAKNQPQHF
CDR3nt: TGTGCCTGTACTCAGGGGGCGAAGAATCAGCCCCAGCATTTT

d_gene: TRBD2
v_gene: TRBV4-1
j_gene: TRBJ2-7
abundance: -
CDR3aa: CASSQASGTTYEQYF
CDR3nt: TGCGCCAGCAGCCAAGCTAGCGGGACAACCTACGAGCAGTACTTC

d_gene: TRBD1
v_gene: TRBV2
j_gene: TRBJ2-7
abundance: -
CDR3aa: CASSEGDRNGEQYF
CDR3nt: TGTGCCAGCAGTGAAGGGGACAGGAACGGCGAGCAGTACTTC

d_gene: TRBD2
v_gene: TRBV19
j_gene: TRBJ2-7
abundance: -
CDR3aa: CASSPLNRGGEQYF
CDR3nt: TGTGCCAGTAGCCCCCTTAATCGGGGGGGCGAGCAGTACTTC

d_gene: -
v_gene: TRBV27
j_gene: TRBJ2-7
abundance: once
CDR3aa: CASSLSALYEQYF
CDR3nt: TGTGCCAGCAGTTTATCTGCGCTCTACGAGCAGTACTTC

d_gene: TRBD2
v_gene: TRBV28
j_gene: TRBJ2-7
abundance: -
CDR3aa: CASRGGLAGSYEQYF
CDR3nt: TGTGCCAGCAGGGGGGGACTAGCGGGGTCCTACGAGCAGTACTTC

d_gene: TRBD2
v_gene: TRBV7-3
j_gene: TRBJ2-5
abundance: -
CDR3aa: CASSDLAGAVETQYF
CDR3nt: TGTGCCAGCAGCGATCTAGCGGGAGCGGTGGAGACCCAGTACTTC

d_gene: -
v_gene: TRBV7-9
j_gene: TRBJ1-4
abundance: few
CDR3aa: CASSLHRDEKLFF
CDR3nt: TGTGCCAGCAGCTTGCACAGGGATGAAAAACTGTTTTTT

d_gene: -
v_gene: TRBV4-3
j_gene: TRBJ1-1
abundance: -
CDR3aa: CASSQGTALNTEAFF
CDR3nt: TGCGCCAGCAGCCAAGGGACAGCACTGAACACTGAAGCTTTCTTT

d_gene: TRBD2
v_gene: TRBV6-5
j_gene: TRBJ2-1
abundance: -
CDR3aa: CASTPGGGAEQFF
CDR3nt: TGTGCCAGCACCCCGGGGGGGGGAGCCGAGCAGTTCTTC

d_gene: -
v_gene: TRBV6-6
j_gene: TRBJ2-1
abundance: -
CDR3aa: CASSYSSSRTYNEQFF
CDR3nt: TGTGCCAGCAGTTACTCGTCTAGCAGGACCTACAATGAGCAGTTCTTC

d_gene: TRBD1
v_gene: TRBV27
j_gene: TRBJ2-3
abundance: -
CDR3aa: CASSSPAGQGAGDTQYF
CDR3nt: TGTGCTAGCAGTTCCCCCGCCGGACAGGGGGCGGGAGATACGCAGTATTTT

d_gene: -
v_gene: TRBV7-2
j_gene: TRBJ2-5
abundance: -
CDR3aa: CASSLGADSSQYF
CDR3nt: TGTGCCAGCAGCTTAGGGGCGGACAGTTCCCAGTACTTC

d_gene: TRBD2
v_gene: TRBV27
j_gene: TRBJ2-7
abundance: -
CDR3aa: CASSLSNTGLAYEQYF
CDR3nt: TGTGCCAGCAGTTTATCGAACACGGGACTAGCCTACGAGCAGTACTTC